In its sample, the clone carrying this T cell receptor beta chain was seen once. The target antigen is unknown. Trimming removed 0 bases at V and 7 bases at J, with 22 bases between. This CDR3 has 18 residues. Germline V CDR1 and CDR2: ENHRY, SYGVKD. This sample was included in a study of Graves' ophthalmopathy and Graves' hyperthyroidism. Broader study findings: Thyroid clonotypes that were expanded above 0.001 frequency mostly also appeared in blood.

Amplified material comprised TCR beta CDR3 regions derived from RNA transcripts. First-round RT-PCR employed HTBI primers, with a second-round multiplex PCR after it. TCRdb reprocessed the multiplex PCR reads via MiXCR and lists one record per CDR3 protein. The sample yields around 1,200,000 distinct CDR3 sequences, 35% to 40% seen once. The sequenced sample was peripheral blood or thyroid tissue (not recorded which). This clonotype was sampled from an adult man with Graves' hyperthyroidism. The genes are TRBV10-3 and TRBJ1-5, with D possibly being TRBD1 (5 bases). CDR3 bases: TGTGCCATCAGTGAGTCGTTTATTAGGGGCGACGACCACCAGCCCCAGCATTTT. This translates into CAISESFIRGDDHQPQHF.